This T cell receptor beta chain was found in a study of blood T cell repertoires in COVID-19. Overall study: Acute-phase and convalescent COVID-19 samples originated in the United States, Italy and Spain.

Original data processing: Amplified reference gene primers provided the basis for estimating nucleated cell counts. Sequenced by immunoSEQ multiplex PCR; TCRdb stores in-frame clones only, minus some. The D gene and trimming were derived from the DNA, and the V and J assignments and clone size from that table. The sample yields approximately 99,000 clones, 70% to 90% seen once. The CDR3 is made up of 16 amino acids. Germline V CDR1 and CDR2: SGDLS, YYNGEE. Losses at the gene ends were 4 bases for V and 4 bases for J; bases not matched to a gene: 12. Sequencing was done on a sample of peripheral blood. The chain is built from TRBV9 and TRBJ2-3; 7 nucleotides align to TRBD1. This receptor was obtained from a human donor in a cohort sampled during active COVID-19. CDR3 bases: TGTGCCAGCAGCCCCTCGTTGACAGGGATGCCAGATACGCAGTATTTT. This sequence encodes CASSPSLTGMPDTQYF.